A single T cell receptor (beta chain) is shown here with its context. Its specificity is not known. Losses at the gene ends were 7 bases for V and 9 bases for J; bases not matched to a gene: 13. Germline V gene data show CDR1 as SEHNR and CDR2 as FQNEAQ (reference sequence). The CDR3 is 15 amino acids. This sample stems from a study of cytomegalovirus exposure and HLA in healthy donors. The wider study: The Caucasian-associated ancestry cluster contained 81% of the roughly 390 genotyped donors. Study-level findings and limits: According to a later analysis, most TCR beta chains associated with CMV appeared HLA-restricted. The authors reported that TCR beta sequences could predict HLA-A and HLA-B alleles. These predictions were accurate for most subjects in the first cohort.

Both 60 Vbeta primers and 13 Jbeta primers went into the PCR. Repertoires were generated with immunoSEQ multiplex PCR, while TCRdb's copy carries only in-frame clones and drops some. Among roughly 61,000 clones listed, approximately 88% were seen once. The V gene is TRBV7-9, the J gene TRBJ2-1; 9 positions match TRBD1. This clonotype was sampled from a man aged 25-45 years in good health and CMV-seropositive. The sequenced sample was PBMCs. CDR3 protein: CASTLSLRQGGEQFF. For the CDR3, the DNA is TGTGCCAGCACCCTTTCCCTACGACAGGGGGGTGAGCAGTTCTTC.